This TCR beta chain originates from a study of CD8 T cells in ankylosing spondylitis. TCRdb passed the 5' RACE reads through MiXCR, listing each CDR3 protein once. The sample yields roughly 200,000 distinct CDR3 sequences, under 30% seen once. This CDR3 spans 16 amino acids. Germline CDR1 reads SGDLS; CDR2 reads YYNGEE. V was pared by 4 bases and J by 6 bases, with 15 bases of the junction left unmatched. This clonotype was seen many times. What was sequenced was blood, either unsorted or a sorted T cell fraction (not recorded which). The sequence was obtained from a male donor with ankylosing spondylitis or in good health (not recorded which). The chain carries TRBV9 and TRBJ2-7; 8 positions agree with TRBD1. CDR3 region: CASSPPGGQEESEQYF. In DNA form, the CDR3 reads TGTGCCAGCAGCCCCCCAGGGGGACAGGAGGAGTCCGAGCAGTACTTC.